The entry below gives a single T cell receptor (beta chain) sequence along with its context. Authors' processing steps: Reference gene primer amplification gave estimated nucleated cell counts. Using immunoSEQ multiplex PCR, the repertoire was profiled, and TCRdb retains in-frame clones only, with some absent. For V, J and clone size, that table is used; D and trimming come from the DNA. Here the sample spans about 210,000 clones, around 80% being singletons. The CDR3 has 13 residues. Looked up from germline, CDR1 is SGHAT and CDR2 is FQNNGV. V lost 5 bases to trimming and J lost 6 bases, with 14 bases between them. The data are from a study of blood T cell repertoires in COVID-19. Study summary: The samples span acute and convalescent COVID-19 from the United States, Italy and Spain. The analysed material was cDNA or gDNA that came from T cells, B-cell-depleted T cells, or PBMCs.

The TCR originated in a woman in her forties or fifties with acute or convalescent COVID-19. The rearrangement joins TRBV11-2 to TRBJ2-7; D is possibly TRBD2 (7 bases). The source material was peripheral blood. CDR3 coding DNA: TGTGCCAGCAGCCGATCGGGGGGCGGCGAGCAGTACTTC. Its translation is CASSRSGGGEQYF.